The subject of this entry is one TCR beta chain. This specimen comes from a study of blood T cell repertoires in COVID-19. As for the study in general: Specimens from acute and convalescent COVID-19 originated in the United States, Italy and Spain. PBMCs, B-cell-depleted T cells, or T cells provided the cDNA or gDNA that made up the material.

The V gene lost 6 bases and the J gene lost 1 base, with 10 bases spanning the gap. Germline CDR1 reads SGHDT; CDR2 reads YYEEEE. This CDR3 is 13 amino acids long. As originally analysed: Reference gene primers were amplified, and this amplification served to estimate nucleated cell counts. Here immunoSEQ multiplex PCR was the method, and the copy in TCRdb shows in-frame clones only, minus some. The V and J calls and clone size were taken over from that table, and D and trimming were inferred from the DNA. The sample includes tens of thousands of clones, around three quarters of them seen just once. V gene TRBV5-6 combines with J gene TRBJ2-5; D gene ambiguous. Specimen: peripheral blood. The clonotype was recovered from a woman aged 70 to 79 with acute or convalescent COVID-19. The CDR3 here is CASKPILQETQYF. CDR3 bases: TGTGCCAGCAAGCCAATCCTCCAAGAGACCCAGTACTTC.